This TCR beta chain derives from a study of T cell responses to AZD1222 COVID-19 vaccine. About this clone: Its antigen is not identified.

J lost 5 bases, V lost 4 bases, and 11 bases had no gene match. CDR3 size: 16 residues. CDR1 is MNHEY, CDR2 SMNVEV, per germline (reference sequence). Profiling relied on immunoSEQ multiplex PCR, and the TCRdb table lists in-frame clones only, not all of them. The sample includes about 160,000 clones, 85% to 95% of them seen just once. Study-wide findings and caveats: Donors were mostly white British, more females; clonal diversity possibly underestimated. Unmutated regions of variants are reportedly targeted by nearly half of spike-specific TCRs. Seropositive status at baseline applied to only 5 to 7 AZD1222 recipients. None of the repertoires were sampled until the peak T cell response had passed.

J is TRBJ2-7 and V is TRBV27; 10 nucleotides agree with TRBD2. The receptor's source is an adult in good health. The sample here was peripheral blood, taken on day 0 of AZD1222 vaccination. The CDR3 sequence is CASSSQRVAGGDEQYF. CDR3 DNA: TGTGCCAGCAGTTCCCAGAGGGTAGCGGGAGGCGACGAGCAGTACTTC.